This section outlines one T cell receptor (beta chain) sequence together with its context. The data are from a study of blood T cell repertoires in COVID-19. Study overall: Sites in the United States, Italy and Spain provided acute and convalescent COVID-19 samples. Sources were T cells, B-cell-depleted T cells, or PBMCs; the material itself was cDNA or gDNA.

The data were produced by immunoSEQ multiplex PCR, yet TCRdb's version contains in-frame clones alone and is incomplete. The data contain 150,000 to 200,000 clones, around 87% of them singletons. CDR3 length equals 15 residues. Trimming shortened V by 7 bases and J by 1 base, and 16 bases separated the two germline ends. CDR1 and CDR2 from the germline V gene are MGHRA and YSYEKL. Material for sequencing was peripheral blood. The V call is TRBV4-1, the J call TRBJ1-1; D is unclear. This receptor was identified in a middle-aged man with active or convalescent COVID-19. CDR3 sequence: CASTYRGGKNTEAFF. In DNA form, the CDR3 reads TGCGCCAGCACCTACCGGGGAGGCAAGAACACTGAAGCTTTCTTT.